This is a list of T cell receptor beta chains from one sample in a study of OX40 agonist ivuxolimab in advanced cancers. Here immunoSEQ multiplex PCR was the method, and the copy in TCRdb shows in-frame clones only, minus some. The sample carries 30,000 to 40,000 clones, around 89% recorded once. This specimen consisted of CD4+ or CD8+ T cells sorted from blood, obtained in a trial of the OX40 agonist ivuxolimab. Receptors originate from an adult with an advanced solid tumor such as melanoma, head and neck, liver or kidney cancer. CDR3s include the opening cysteine and the closing phenylalanine or tryptophan. Fields, in order: V gene, J gene, D gene, clone size, CDR3 protein, CDR3 DNA. The D gene is left open where the match is weak. Clone sizes are given selectively: once, few, many, or a class where the clone is expanded.

TRBV5-1,TRBJ1-4,TRBD1,-,CASSPGQGNEKLFF,TGCGCCAGCAGCCCGGGACAGGGGAATGAAAAACTGTTTTTT
TRBV5-1,TRBJ1-2,-,-,CASSFAAPINYGYTF,TGCGCCAGCAGCTTCGCGGCACCTATCAACTATGGCTACACCTTC
TRBV7-2,TRBJ2-2,-,-,CASSLRPSLGELFF,TGTGCCAGCAGCTTAAGACCGAGCTTGGGGGAGCTGTTTTTT
TRBV9,TRBJ2-2,TRBD1,once,CASSVVGQYTGELFF,TGTGCCAGCAGCGTAGTGGGACAGTACACCGGGGAGCTGTTTTTT
TRBV6-1,TRBJ1-5,-,-,CASSVRQWNQPQHF,TGTGCCAGCAGTGTCAGACAGTGGAATCAGCCCCAGCATTTT
TRBV2,TRBJ2-3,TRBD1,once,CASSKPGTGAATDTQYF,TGTGCCAGCAGTAAGCCCGGGACAGGGGCGGCGACAGATACGCAGTATTTT
TRBV5-4,TRBJ2-5,-,-,CASSFWLTGQETQYF,TGTGCCAGCAGCTTTTGGTTGACCGGCCAAGAGACCCAGTACTTC
TRBV19,TRBJ1-2,-,few,CASSIRSGYTF,TGTGCCAGTAGTATTCGGAGTGGCTACACCTTC
TRBV11-2,TRBJ2-7,TRBD2,few,CASSPGLAGTISSYEQYF,TGTGCCAGCAGCCCGGGACTAGCGGGGACTATAAGCTCCTACGAGCAGTACTTC
TRBV11-2,TRBJ2-1,-,-,CASSLEVYNEQFF,TGTGCCAGCAGCTTAGAGGTCTACAATGAGCAGTTCTTC
TRBV28,TRBJ2-7,-,few,CASSPGTLVYEQYF,TGTGCCAGCAGCCCCGGGACCCTCGTCTACGAGCAGTACTTC
TRBV7-9,TRBJ1-2,TRBD1,-,CASSFTGAGDGYTF,TGTGCCAGCAGCTTTACAGGGGCGGGGGACGGCTACACCTTC
TRBV10-3,TRBJ2-6,-,-,CAISAGTGGANVLTF,TGTGCCATCAGTGCGGGTACCGGTGGGGCCAACGTCCTGACTTTC
TRBV28,TRBJ1-1,TRBD1,-,CASEGGWTEAFF,TGTGCCAGTGAAGGGGGCTGGACTGAAGCTTTCTTT
TRBV6-1,TRBJ1-5,-,-,CASSEYTTHQPQHF,TGTGCCAGCAGTGAATACACGACCCATCAGCCCCAGCATTTT
TRBV6-5,TRBJ1-5,-,-,CASSLRRGYQPQHF,TGTGCCAGCAGCCTCCGTCGGGGCTATCAGCCCCAGCATTTT
TRBV5-1,TRBJ1-1,-,-,CASSLDSLNTEAFF,TGCGCCAGCAGCTTGGACAGCCTGAACACTGAAGCTTTCTTT
TRBV5-1,TRBJ2-3,TRBD2,-,CASSPWTSGGVDTQYF,TGCGCCAGCAGCCCCTGGACTAGCGGGGGGGTAGATACGCAGTATTTT
TRBV19,TRBJ2-1,TRBD2,-,CASSTLGGGGNEQFF,TGTGCCAGTAGTACCCTCGGGGGGGGCGGGAATGAGCAGTTCTTC
TRBV12-5,TRBJ2-7,-,-,CASGLVQRGKREQYF,TGTGCTAGTGGTTTGGTACAAAGGGGGAAGAGGGAGCAGTACTTC
TRBV9,TRBJ1-1,-,-,CASSPPRGRVTEAFF,TGTGCCAGCAGCCCCCCCCGGGGGCGAGTCACTGAAGCTTTCTTT
TRBV29-1,TRBJ2-1,TRBD1,-,CSVEYGTGATYNEQFF,TGCAGCGTTGAGTACGGGACAGGGGCTACTTACAATGAGCAGTTCTTC
TRBV5-1,TRBJ2-3,-,once,CASSLDGTDTQYF,TGCGCCAGCAGCTTGGACGGGACAGATACGCAGTATTTT
TRBV19,TRBJ2-1,-,-,CASRPGSRSYNEQFF,TGTGCCAGTAGACCCGGGAGTCGCTCCTACAATGAGCAGTTCTTC
TRBV4-1,TRBJ2-7,TRBD1,-,CASSQRQGPYEQYF,TGCGCCAGCAGCCAAAGACAGGGCCCCTACGAGCAGTACTTC
TRBV7-8,TRBJ2-2,-,-,CASLRSPNTGELFF,TGTGCCAGCCTCAGGTCCCCGAACACCGGGGAGCTGTTTTTT
TRBV7-6,TRBJ2-3,-,-,CASSIWDGPFFTSTDTQYF,TGTGCCAGCAGCATATGGGACGGTCCCTTCTTTACTAGCACAGATACGCAGTATTTT
TRBV5-1,TRBJ2-5,-,-,CASSQIQETQYF,TGCGCCAGCAGCCAAATTCAAGAGACCCAGTACTTC
TRBV5-1,TRBJ2-6,-,-,CASSLEGRWGLSGANVLTF,TGCGCCAGCAGCTTGGAGGGCAGGTGGGGGCTCTCTGGGGCCAACGTCCTGACTTTC
TRBV7-6,TRBJ2-7,-,-,CASSTISSTPYEQYF,TGTGCCAGCAGCACCATATCCTCCACCCCGTACGAGCAGTACTTC
TRBV7-6,TRBJ1-5,TRBD1,-,CASTRGRDRGRNQPQHF,TGTGCCAGCACCAGGGGGAGGGACAGGGGGAGAAATCAGCCCCAGCATTTT
TRBV7-2,TRBJ1-4,-,-,CASSPRRFEKLFF,TGTGCCAGCAGCCCACGGCGGTTTGAAAAACTGTTTTTT
TRBV29-1,TRBJ2-2,TRBD1,-,CSVSGQFGNTGELFF,TGCAGCGTGTCGGGACAGTTTGGCAACACCGGGGAGCTGTTTTTT
TRBV19,TRBJ1-5,-,-,CASSIGVYSNQPQHF,TGTGCCAGTAGTATCGGAGTTTATAGCAATCAGCCCCAGCATTTT
TRBV7-3,TRBJ2-3,TRBD2,-,CASSLTPATSGGVVPTDTQYF,TGTGCCAGCAGCTTAACCCCCGCGACTAGTGGGGGGGTGGTCCCCACAGATACGCAGTATTTT
TRBV10-3,TRBJ2-1,-,-,CAISESGAGNEQFF,TGTGCCATCAGTGAGTCCGGGGCAGGGAATGAGCAGTTCTTC
TRBV4-1,TRBJ2-7,TRBD1,-,CASSQTGTVDYEQYF,TGCGCCAGCAGCCAAACAGGGACAGTCGACTACGAGCAGTACTTC
TRBV6-1,TRBJ1-1,-,-,CASSESTREAFF,TGTGCCAGCAGTGAAAGTACCCGTGAAGCTTTCTTT
TRBV27,TRBJ1-5,TRBD1,-,CASTPTGYPQPQHF,TGTGCCAGCACCCCGACAGGGTACCCTCAGCCCCAGCATTTT
TRBV14,TRBJ1-6,-,-,CASSQGREYSPLHF,TGTGCCAGCAGCCAAGGTCGGGAGTACTCACCCCTCCACTTT